The 8 T cell receptor beta chains below all came from one sample that was sequenced in a study of shared clonotypes between healthy human individuals. Using immunoSEQ multiplex PCR, the repertoire was profiled, and TCRdb retains in-frame clones only, with some absent. The sample shows about 480,000 clones, nearly 80% of them seen only once. The sequenced sample was PBMCs. The receptors stem from a woman in her thirties or forties in good health. Some clones in this sample may be carry-over from other donors' samples.

V gene TRBV5-8 combines with J gene TRBJ2-2, with 9 nucleotides matching TRBD2. V lost 4 bases to trimming and J lost 5 bases; unmatched junction nucleotides: 6. The CDR3 loop spans 15 amino acids. Germline assignment: CDR1 SGHTS and CDR2 YDEGEE. This CDR3 is CASSQAGGPTGELFF. The CDR3 nucleotides are TGTGCCAGCAGCCAGGCGGGAGGGCCAACCGGGGAGCTGTTTTTT.

The chain couples TRBV27 to TRBJ1-1, with a weak D call TRBD1 (5 bases). V was clipped by 6 bases and J by 1 base, with 12 bases between them. The CDR3 extends over 14 amino acids. Germline assignment: CDR1 MNHEY and CDR2 SMNVEV (reference sequence). In DNA form, the CDR3 reads TGTGCCAGCAGCCGCCAGACAGCGAACACTGAAGCTTTCTTT. It encodes CASSRQTANTEAFF.

On this clone itself: A read error may account for a junction end that differs from germline. The CDR3 coding sequence is TGTGCTAGCAGACTACAGGGGCCTCCTTACGAGCAGTACTTC. This codes for CASRLQGPPYEQYF. The rearrangement uses TRBV7-7 and TRBJ2-7; TRBD1 matches at 7 bases. This CDR3 spans 14 amino acids. The germline V gene has CDR1 SSHAT and CDR2 FNYEAQ (reference sequence).

This clone came up a few times. The chain employs TRBV9 and TRBJ2-1; D is ambiguous. This CDR3 is built from 12 residues. Germline lookup yields CDR1 SGDLS and CDR2 YYNGEE. The V end was cut by 1 base, the J end by 5 bases, with 4 bases between. The CDR3 DNA reads TGTGCCAGCAGCGTAAGGGACAATGAGCAGTTCTTC. Encoded protein: CASSVRDNEQFF.

The V gene is TRBV4-3, the J gene TRBJ2-7; 10 nucleotides align to TRBD2. V dropped 1 base and J dropped 4; count of bases not matched to a gene: 13. Germline loops: CDR1 LGHNA, CDR2 YSLEER. The CDR3 is 18 residues long. CDR3 protein: CASSQVRDVAGGQYEQYF. The DNA of the CDR3 is TGCGCCAGCAGCCAAGTAAGAGACGTAGCGGGAGGACAATACGAGCAGTACTTC.

V gene TRBV7-9 combines with J gene TRBJ2-7, with a tentative D call TRBD1 (6 bases). V was shortened by 5 bases and J by 0 bases, with 14 bases between the two germline ends. Germline values: CDR1 SEHNR, CDR2 FQNEAQ (reference sequence). The CDR3 is 15 amino acids. This CDR3 reads CASSGTSLSSYEQYF. Written as DNA, the CDR3 is TGTGCCAGCAGCGGGACATCTCTATCCTCCTACGAGCAGTACTTC.

The rearrangement joins TRBV6-6 to TRBJ2-2; D is possibly TRBD2 (5 bases). CDR3 length equals 16 residues. CDR1 MNHNY and CDR2 SVGAGI come from the germline V gene (reference sequence). Trimming cost V 6 bases and J 2 bases, with 16 bases left between them. CDR3 sequence reads: CASRRVFLSNTGELFF. The CDR3 DNA reads TGTGCCAGCAGGAGGGTATTCCTCTCTAACACCGGGGAGCTGTTTTTT.

The chain couples TRBV7-9 to TRBJ1-5; D gene unclear. Germline V gives CDR1 SEHNR, CDR2 FQNEAQ (reference sequence). This CDR3 comprises 13 residues. The germline V and J ends were trimmed by 5 bases and 2 bases, with 7 bases remaining between them. CDR3 DNA sequence: TGTGCCAGCAGCGTGGACGGCAATCAGCCCCAGCATTTT. This sequence encodes CASSVDGNQPQHF.